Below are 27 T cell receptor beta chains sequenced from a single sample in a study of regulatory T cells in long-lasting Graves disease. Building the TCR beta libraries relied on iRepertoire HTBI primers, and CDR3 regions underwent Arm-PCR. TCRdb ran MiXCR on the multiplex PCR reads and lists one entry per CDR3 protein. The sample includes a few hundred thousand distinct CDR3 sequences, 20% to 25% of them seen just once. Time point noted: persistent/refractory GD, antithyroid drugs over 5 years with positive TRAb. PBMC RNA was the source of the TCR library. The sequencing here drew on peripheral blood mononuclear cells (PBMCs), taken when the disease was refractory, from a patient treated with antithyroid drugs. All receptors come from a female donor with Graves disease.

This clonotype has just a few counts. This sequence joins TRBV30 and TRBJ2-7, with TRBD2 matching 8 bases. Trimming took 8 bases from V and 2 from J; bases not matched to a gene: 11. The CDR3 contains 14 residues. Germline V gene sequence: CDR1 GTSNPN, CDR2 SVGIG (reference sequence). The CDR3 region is CAGRRLARTYEQYF. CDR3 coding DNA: TGTGCCGGGCGCCGACTAGCGCGCACCTACGAGCAGTACTTC. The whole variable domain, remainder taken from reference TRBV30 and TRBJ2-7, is SQTIHQWPATLVQPVGSPLSLECTVEGTSNPNLYWYRQAAGRGLQLLFYSVGIGQISSEVPQNLSASRPQDRQFILSSKKLLLSDSGFYLCAGRRLARTYEQYFGPGTRLTVT.

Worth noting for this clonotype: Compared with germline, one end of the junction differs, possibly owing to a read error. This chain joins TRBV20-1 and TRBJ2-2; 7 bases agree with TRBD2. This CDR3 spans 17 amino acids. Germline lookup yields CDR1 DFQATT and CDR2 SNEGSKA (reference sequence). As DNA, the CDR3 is TGCGGTGCTAGAGACCCAGATGCGGGGGAGAACACCGGGGAGCTGTTTTTT. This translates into CGARDPDAGENTGELFF.

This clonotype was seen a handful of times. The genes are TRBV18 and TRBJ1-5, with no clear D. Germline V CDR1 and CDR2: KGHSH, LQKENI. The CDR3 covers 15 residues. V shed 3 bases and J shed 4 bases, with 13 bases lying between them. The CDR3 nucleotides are TGTGCCAGCTCACCGATGGACGGGAGAAATCAGCCCCAGCATTTT. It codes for CASSPMDGRNQPQHF.

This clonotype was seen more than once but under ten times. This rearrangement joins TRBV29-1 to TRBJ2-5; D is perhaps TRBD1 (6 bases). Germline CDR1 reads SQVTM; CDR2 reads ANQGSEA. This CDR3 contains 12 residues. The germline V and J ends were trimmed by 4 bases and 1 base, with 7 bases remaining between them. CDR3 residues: CSVVTGQETQYF. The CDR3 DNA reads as TGCAGCGTTGTGACAGGCCAAGAGACCCAGTACTTC.

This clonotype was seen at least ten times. The chain's CDR3 is CSATWDRDYEQYF. The CDR3 nucleotides read TGCAGTGCTACCTGGGACAGGGACTACGAGCAGTACTTC. The rearrangement uses TRBV20-1 and TRBJ2-7; 9 bases agree with TRBD1. The CDR3 covers 13 residues. Unmatched junction bases numbered 4, after V lost 4 bases and J lost 3 bases. Germline V gives CDR1 DFQATT, CDR2 SNEGSKA (reference sequence).

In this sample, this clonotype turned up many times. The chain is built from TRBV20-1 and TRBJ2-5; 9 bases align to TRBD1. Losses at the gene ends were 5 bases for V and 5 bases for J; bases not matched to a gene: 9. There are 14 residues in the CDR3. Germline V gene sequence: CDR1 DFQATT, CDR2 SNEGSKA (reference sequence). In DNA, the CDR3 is TGCAGTGCTGGGGACAGGGACCCGGGGGAGACCCAGTACTTC. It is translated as CSAGDRDPGETQYF.

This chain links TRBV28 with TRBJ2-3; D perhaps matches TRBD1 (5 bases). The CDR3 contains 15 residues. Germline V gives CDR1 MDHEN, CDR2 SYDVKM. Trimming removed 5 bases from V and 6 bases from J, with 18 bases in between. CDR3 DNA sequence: TGTGCCAGCAGTCCTAATAGGGGTGGTCGGGATACGCAGTATTTT. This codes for CASSPNRGGRDTQYF.

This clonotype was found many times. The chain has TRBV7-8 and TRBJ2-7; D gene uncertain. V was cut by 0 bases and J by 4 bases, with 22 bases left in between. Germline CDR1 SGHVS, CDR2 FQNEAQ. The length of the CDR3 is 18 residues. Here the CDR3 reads CASSLALTRPRLWYEQYF. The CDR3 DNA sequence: TGTGCCAGCAGCTTAGCGCTCACCAGGCCACGTCTTTGGTACGAGCAGTACTTC. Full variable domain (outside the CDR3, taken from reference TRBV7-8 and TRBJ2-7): GAGVSQSPRYKVAKRGQDVALRCDPISGHVSLFWYQQALGQGPEFLTYFQNEAQLDKSGLPSDRFFAERPEGSVSTLKIQRTQQEDSAVYLCASSLALTRPRLWYEQYFGPGTRLTVT.

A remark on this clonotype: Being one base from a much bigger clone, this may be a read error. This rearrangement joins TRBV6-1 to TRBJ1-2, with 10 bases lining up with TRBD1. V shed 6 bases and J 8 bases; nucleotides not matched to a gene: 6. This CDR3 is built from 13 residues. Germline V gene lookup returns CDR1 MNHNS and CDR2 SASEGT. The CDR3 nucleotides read TGTGCCAGCAGGATTGGGACAGGGGAGGGCTACACCTTC. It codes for CASRIGTGEGYTF.

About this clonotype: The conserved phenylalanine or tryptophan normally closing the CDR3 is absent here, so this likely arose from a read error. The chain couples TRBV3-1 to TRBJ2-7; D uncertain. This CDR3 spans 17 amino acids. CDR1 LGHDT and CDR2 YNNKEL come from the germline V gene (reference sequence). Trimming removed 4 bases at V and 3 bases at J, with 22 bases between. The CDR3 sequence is CASSPTFGRPTLYEQYL. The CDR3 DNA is TGTGCCAGCAGCCCAACTTTTGGCCGACCCACGCTCTACGAGCAGTACCTC.

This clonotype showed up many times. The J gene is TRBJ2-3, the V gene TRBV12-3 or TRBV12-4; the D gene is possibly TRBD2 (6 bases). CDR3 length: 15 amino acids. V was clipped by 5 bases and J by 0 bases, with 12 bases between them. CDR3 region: CASSRSGLSTDTQYF. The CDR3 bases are TGTGCCAGCAGTCGTAGCGGATTGAGCACAGATACGCAGTATTTT.

The CDR3: CASSYYLRGGNTEAFF. The CDR3 DNA is TGTGCCAGCAGTTACTATCTCAGGGGAGGGAACACTGAAGCTTTCTTT. The V gene is TRBV6-5, the J gene TRBJ1-1, with a weak D call TRBD1 (6 bases). This CDR3 has 16 residues. Germline V lookup: CDR1 MNHEY, CDR2 SVGAGI. Trimming removed 1 base at V and 1 base at J, with 13 bases between.

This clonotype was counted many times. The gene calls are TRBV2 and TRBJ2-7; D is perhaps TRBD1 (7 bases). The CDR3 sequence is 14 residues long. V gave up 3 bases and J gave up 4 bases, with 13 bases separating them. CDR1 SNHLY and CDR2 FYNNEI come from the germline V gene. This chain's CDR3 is CASSEEGAGYEQYF. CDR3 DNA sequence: TGTGCCAGCAGTGAGGAGGGGGCTGGGTACGAGCAGTACTTC.

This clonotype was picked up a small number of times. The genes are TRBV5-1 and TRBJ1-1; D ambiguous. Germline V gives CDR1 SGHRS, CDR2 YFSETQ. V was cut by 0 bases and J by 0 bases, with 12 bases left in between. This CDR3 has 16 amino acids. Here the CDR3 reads CASSLGVGGMNTEAFF. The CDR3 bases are TGCGCCAGCAGCTTGGGTGTAGGCGGAATGAACACTGAAGCTTTCTTT.

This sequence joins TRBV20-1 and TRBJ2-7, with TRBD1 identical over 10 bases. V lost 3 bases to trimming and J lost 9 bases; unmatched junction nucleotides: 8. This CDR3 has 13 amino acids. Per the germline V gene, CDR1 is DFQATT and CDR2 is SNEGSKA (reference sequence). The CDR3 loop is CSASGQGGTGQYF. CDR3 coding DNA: TGCAGTGCTAGCGGACAGGGGGGGACCGGGCAGTACTTC.

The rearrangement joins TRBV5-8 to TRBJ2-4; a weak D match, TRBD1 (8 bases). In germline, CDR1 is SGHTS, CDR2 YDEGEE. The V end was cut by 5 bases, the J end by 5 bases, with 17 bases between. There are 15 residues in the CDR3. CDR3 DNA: TGTGCCAGCAGGGCTACAGGGGGGGAAGAAAACATTCAGTACTTC. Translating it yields CASRATGGEENIQYF.

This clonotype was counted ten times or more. CDR3 nucleotides: TGTGCCTGGGGGACTAGCGGATACGAGCAGTACTTC. It translates to CAWGTSGYEQYF. This rearrangement joins TRBV30 to TRBJ2-7; 11 nucleotides align to TRBD2. Trimming at V came to 5 bases and at J to 4 bases, leaving 1 base not matched to a gene. This CDR3 has 12 residues. In germline, CDR1 is GTSNPN, CDR2 SVGIG (reference sequence).

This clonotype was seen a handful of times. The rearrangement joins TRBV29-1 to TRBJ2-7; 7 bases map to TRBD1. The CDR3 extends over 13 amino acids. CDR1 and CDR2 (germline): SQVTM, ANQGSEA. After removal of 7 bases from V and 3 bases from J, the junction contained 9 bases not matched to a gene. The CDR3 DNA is TGCAGCGCCCGGGACAGTCGATTCTACGAGCAGTACTTC. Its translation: CSARDSRFYEQYF.

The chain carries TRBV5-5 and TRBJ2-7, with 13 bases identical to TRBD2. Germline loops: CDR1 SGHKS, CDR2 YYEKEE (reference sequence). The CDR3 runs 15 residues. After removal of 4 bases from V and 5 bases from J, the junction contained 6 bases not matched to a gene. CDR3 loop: CASSGTGTSGNEQYF. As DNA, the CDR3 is TGTGCCAGCAGCGGAACAGGGACTAGCGGGAACGAGCAGTACTTC.

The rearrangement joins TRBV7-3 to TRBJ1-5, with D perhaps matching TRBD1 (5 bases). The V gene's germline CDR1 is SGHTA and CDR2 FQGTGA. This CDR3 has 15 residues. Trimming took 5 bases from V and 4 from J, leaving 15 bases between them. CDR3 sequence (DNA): TGTGCCAGCAGCCTTTCTGGAGGGGAGAATCAGCCCCAGCATTTT. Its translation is CASSLSGGENQPQHF.

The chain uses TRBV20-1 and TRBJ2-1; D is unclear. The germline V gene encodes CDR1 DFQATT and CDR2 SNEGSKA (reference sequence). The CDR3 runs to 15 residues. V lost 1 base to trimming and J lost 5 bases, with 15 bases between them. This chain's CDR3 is CSARVGGNSNNEQFF. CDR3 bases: TGCAGTGCTAGAGTTGGCGGAAACTCGAACAATGAGCAGTTCTTC.

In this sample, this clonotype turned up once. CDR3 loop: CASRSGTSGRNEQYF. CDR3 nucleotides: TGTGCCAGCAGGTCAGGGACTAGCGGACGCAACGAGCAGTACTTC. The genes are TRBV6-2 or TRBV6-3 and TRBJ2-7, with 11 bases aligning to TRBD2. V shed 6 bases, J shed 5 bases, and the junction held 9 bases outside the gene matches. The CDR3 is 15 residues long. The germline V gene encodes CDR1 MNHEY and CDR2 SVGEGT.

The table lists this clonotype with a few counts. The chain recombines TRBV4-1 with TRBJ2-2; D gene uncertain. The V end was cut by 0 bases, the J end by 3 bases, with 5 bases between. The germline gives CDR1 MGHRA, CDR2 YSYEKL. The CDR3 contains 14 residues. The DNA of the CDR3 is TGCGCCAGCAGCCAAGATCGGGACACCGGGGAGCTGTTTTTT. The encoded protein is CASSQDRDTGELFF.

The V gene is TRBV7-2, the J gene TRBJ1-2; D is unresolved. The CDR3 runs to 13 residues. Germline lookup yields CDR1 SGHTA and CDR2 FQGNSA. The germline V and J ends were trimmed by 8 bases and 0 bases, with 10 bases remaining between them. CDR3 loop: CASSEFANYGYTF. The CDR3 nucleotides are TGTGCCAGCTCGGAGTTTGCTAACTATGGCTACACCTTC.

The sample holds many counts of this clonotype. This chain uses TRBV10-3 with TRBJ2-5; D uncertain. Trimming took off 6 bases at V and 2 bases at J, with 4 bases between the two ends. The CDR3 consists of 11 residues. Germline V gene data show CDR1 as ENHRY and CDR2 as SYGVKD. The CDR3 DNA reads TGTGCCATCAGCGTACAAGAGACCCAGTACTTC. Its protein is CAISVQETQYF.

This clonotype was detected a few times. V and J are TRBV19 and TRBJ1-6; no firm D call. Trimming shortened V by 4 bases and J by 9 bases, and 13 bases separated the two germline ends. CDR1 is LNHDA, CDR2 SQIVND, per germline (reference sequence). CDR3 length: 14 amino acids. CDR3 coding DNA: TGTGCCAGTAGTACCGGGAACTCTGGTTCACCCCTCCACTTT. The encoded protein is CASSTGNSGSPLHF.

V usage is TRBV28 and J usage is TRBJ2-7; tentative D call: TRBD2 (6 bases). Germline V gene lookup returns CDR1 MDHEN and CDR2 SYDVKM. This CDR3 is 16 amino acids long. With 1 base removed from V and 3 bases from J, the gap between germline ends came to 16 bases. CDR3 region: CASSLSGAGSFYEQYF. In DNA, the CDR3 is TGTGCCAGCAGTTTATCCGGGGCGGGATCGTTCTACGAGCAGTACTTC.